The TCR beta chain under discussion was sequenced for a study of blood T cell repertoires in COVID-19. Produced via immunoSEQ multiplex PCR; TCRdb's table is partial and in-frame only. This table holds over 30,000 clones, 82% found once. The CDR3 length is 15 residues. The germline V gene encodes CDR1 LNHDA and CDR2 SQIVND (reference sequence). V was pared by 7 bases and J by 0 bases, with 6 bases of the junction left unmatched. The receptor was isolated from a man older than 75 with active or convalescent COVID-19. Sequences were obtained from peripheral blood. The chain uses TRBV19 and TRBJ2-5, with TRBD2 identical over 9 bases. The CDR3 DNA sequence: TGTGCCAGTAAAGGTAGCGGGAGCCACCAAGAGACCCAGTACTTC. It is translated as CASKGSGSHQETQYF. The whole variable domain, remainder taken from reference TRBV19 and TRBJ2-5, is DGGITQSPKYLFRKEGQNVTLSCEQNLNHDAMYWYRQDPGQGLRLIYYSQIVNDFQKGDIAEGYSVSREKKESFPLTVTSAQKNPTAFYLCASKGSGSHQETQYFGPGTRLLVL.